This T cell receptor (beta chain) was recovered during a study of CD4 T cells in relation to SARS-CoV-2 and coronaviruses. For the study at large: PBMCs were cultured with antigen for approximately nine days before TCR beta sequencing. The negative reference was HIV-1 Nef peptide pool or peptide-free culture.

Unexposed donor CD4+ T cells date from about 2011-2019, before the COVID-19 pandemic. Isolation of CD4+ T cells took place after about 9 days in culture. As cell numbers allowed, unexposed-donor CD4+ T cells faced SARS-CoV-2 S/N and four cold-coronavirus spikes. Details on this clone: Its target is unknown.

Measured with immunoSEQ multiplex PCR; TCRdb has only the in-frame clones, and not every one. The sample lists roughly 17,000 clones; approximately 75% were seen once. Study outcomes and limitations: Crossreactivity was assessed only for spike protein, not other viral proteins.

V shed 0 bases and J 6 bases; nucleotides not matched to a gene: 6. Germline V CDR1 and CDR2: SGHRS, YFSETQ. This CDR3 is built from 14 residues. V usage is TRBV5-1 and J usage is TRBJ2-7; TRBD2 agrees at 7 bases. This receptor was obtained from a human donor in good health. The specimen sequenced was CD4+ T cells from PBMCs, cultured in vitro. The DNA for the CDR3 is TGCGCCAGCAGCTTGGTAAGCGGGATTGGCGAGCAGTACTTC. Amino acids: CASSLVSGIGEQYF.